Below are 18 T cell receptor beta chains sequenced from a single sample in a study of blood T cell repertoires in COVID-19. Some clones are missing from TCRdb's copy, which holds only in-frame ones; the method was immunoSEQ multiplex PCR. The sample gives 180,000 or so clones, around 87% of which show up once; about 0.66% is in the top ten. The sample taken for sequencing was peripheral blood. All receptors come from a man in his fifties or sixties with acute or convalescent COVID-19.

CDR3 bases: TGTGCCAGCAGCCTTGGACAGGGGGCGGTTGGCTACACCTTC. Its protein product is CASSLGQGAVGYTF. The chain joins TRBV3-1 (or the pseudogene TRBV3-2) to TRBJ1-2, with 11 bases that match TRBD1. Germline assignment: CDR1 LGHDT and CDR2 YNNKEL (reference sequence). The CDR3 runs 14 residues. V shed 4 bases, J shed 7 bases, and the junction held 5 bases outside the gene matches.

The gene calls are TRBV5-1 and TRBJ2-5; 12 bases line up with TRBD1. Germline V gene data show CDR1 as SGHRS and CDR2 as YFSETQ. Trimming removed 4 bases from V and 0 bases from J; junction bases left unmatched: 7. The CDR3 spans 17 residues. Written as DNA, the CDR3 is TGCGCCAGCAGCCGGGGGGACAGGGGGCCGTACCAAGAGACCCAGTACTTC. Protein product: CASSRGDRGPYQETQYF.

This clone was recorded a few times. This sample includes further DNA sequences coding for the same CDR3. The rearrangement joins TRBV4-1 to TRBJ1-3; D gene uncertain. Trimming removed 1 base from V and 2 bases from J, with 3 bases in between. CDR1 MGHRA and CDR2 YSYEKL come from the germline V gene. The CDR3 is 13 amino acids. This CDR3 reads CASSQGPGNTIYF. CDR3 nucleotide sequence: TGCGCCAGCAGCCAAGGGCCTGGAAACACCATATATTTT.

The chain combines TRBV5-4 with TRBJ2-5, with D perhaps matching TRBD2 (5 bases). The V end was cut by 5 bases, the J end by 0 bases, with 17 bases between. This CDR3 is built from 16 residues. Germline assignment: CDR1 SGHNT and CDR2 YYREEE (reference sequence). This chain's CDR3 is CASSPGLTSHQETQYF. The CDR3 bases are TGTGCCAGCAGTCCAGGACTCACCTCCCACCAAGAGACCCAGTACTTC.

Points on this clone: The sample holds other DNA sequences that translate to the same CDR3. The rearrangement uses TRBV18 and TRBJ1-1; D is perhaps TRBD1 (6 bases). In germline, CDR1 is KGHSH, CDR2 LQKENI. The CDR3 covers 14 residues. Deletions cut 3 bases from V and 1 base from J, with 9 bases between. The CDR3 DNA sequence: TGTGCCAGCTCACCTGGCAGGGGGAACACTGAAGCTTTCTTT. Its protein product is CASSPGRGNTEAFF.

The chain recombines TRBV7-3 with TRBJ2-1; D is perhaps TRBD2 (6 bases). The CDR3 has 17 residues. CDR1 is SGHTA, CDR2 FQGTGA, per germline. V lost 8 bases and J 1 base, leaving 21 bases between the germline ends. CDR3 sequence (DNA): TGTGCCAGCGCAGGCGGCTCAGCGGGTTCTTCCTACAATGAGCAGTTCTTC. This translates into CASAGGSAGSSYNEQFF.

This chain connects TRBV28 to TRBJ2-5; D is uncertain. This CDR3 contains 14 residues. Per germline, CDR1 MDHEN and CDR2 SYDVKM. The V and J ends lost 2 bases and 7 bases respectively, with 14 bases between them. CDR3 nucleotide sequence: TGTGCCAGCAGTTTAGAACTATCGATGACGACCCAGTACTTC. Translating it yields CASSLELSMTTQYF.

The CDR3 sequence: CASSQDLDRADTGELFF. The CDR3 bases are TGCGCCAGCAGCCAAGATCTCGACAGGGCGGACACCGGGGAGCTGTTTTTT. This chain joins TRBV4-1 and TRBJ2-2, with 7 bases fitting TRBD1. The CDR3 has 17 residues. V gave up 0 bases and J gave up 3 bases; unmatched junction bases: 7. Germline V gene data show CDR1 as MGHRA and CDR2 as YSYEKL.

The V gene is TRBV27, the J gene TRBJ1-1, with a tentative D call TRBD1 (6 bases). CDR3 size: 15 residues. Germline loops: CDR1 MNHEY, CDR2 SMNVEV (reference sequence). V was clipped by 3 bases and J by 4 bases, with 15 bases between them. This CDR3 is CASSFKQGGGTEAFF. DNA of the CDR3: TGTGCCAGCAGTTTCAAACAGGGTGGTGGCACTGAAGCTTTCTTT.

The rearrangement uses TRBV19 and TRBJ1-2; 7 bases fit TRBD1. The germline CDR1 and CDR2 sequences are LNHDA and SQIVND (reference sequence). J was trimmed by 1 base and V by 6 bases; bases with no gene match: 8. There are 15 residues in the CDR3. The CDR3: CASREVDRDNYGYTF. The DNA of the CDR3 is TGTGCCAGTAGGGAAGTTGACAGGGATAACTATGGCTACACCTTC.

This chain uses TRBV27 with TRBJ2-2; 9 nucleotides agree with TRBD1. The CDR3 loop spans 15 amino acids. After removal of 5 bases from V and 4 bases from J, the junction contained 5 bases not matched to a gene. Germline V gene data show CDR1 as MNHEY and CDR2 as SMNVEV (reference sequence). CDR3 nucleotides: TGTGCCAGCAGTAGAGGACAGGGGTTCACCGGGGAGCTGTTTTTT. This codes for CASSRGQGFTGELFF.

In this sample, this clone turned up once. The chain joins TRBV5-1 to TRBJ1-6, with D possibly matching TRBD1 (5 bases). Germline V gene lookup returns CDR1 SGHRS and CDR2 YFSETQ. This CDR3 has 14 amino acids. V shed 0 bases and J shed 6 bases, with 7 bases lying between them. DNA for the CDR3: TGCGCCAGCAGCTTGGGACAGCCTAATTCACCCCTCCACTTT. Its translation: CASSLGQPNSPLHF.

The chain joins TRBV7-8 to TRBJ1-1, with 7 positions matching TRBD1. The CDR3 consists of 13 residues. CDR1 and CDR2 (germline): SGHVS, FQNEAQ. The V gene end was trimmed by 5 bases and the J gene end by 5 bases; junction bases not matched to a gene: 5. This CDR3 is CASSTGTETEAFF. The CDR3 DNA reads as TGTGCCAGCAGCACTGGGACAGAGACTGAAGCTTTCTTT.

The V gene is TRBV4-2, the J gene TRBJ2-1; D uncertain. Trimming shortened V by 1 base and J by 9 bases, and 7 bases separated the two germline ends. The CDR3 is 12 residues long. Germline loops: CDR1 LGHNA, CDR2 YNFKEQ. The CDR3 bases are TGTGCCAGCAGCCAAGGGTACGGTGAGCAGTTCTTC. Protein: CASSQGYGEQFF.

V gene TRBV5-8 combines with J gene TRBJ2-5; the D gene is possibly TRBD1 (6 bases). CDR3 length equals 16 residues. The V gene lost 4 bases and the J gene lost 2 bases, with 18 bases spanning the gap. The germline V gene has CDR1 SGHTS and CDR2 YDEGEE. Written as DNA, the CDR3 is TGTGCCAGCAGCAGAGGGAGTCAGGGACATCAAGAGACCCAGTACTTC. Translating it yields CASSRGSQGHQETQYF.

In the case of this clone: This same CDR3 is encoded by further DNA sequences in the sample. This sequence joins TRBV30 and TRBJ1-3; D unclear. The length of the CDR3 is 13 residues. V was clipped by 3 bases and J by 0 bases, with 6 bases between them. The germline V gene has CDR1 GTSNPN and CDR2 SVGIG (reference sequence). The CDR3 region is CAWSVSSGNTIYF. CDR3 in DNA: TGTGCCTGGAGCGTCAGCTCTGGAAACACCATATATTTT.

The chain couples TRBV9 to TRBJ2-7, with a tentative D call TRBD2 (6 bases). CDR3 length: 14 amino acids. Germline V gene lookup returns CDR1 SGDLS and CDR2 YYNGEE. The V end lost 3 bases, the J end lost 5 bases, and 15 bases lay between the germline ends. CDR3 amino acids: CASSGRGRVDEQYF. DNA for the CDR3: TGTGCCAGCAGCGGGAGGGGACGAGTGGACGAGCAGTACTTC. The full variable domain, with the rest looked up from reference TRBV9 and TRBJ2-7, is DSGVTQTPKHLITATGQRVTLRCSPRSGDLSVYWYQQSLDQGLQFLIQYYNGEERAKGNILERFSAQQFPDLHSELNLSSLELGDSALYFCASSGRGRVDEQYFGPGTRLTVT.

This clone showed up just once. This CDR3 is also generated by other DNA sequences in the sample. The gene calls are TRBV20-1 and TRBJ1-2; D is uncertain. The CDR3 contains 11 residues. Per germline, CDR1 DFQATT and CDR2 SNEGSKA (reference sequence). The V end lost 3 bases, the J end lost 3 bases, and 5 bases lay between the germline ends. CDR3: CSASPDYGYTF. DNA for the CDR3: TGCAGTGCTAGCCCAGACTATGGCTACACCTTC.